The clone carrying this T cell receptor beta chain has a single count. What it binds is unknown. The germline CDR1 and CDR2 sequences are SQVTM and ANQGSEA. The CDR3 length is 12 residues. The V gene end was trimmed by 4 bases and the J gene end by 4 bases; junction bases not matched to a gene: 4. This entry belongs to a study of regulatory T cells in long-lasting Graves disease. Study-level background: The criterion for persistent Graves' disease was over 5 years of antithyroid drugs with positive TSH receptor antibodies.

Overall study findings and caveats: Relative to new patients (roughly 950), persistent patients exhibited greater sharing of public clonotypes (approximately 2,800).

To make TCR beta libraries, researchers used iRepertoire HTBI primers and Arm-PCR of CDR3 regions. As originally analysed: Overall, samples carried 62 TRBV and 13 to 15 TRBJ segments. MiXCR was run by TCRdb on the multiplex PCR reads, yielding one entry per CDR3 protein. The V and J calls and clone size come from TCRdb's table, not from the authors' own analysis. The sample includes hundreds of thousands of distinct CDR3 sequences, less than 25% of them seen just once. Time point in this sample: persistent/refractory GD, antithyroid drugs over 5 years with positive TRAb. From RNA extracted from PBMCs, the TCR library was made.

This receptor was identified in a female donor with Graves disease. The J gene is TRBJ2-7, the V gene TRBV29-1, with 7 bases lining up with TRBD1. This material consisted of peripheral blood mononuclear cells (PBMCs), taken when the disease was refractory, from a patient treated with antithyroid drugs. The CDR3 nucleotides read TGCAGCGTTGTCGACAGGGCTTACGAGCAGTACTTC. Translated: CSVVDRAYEQYF.